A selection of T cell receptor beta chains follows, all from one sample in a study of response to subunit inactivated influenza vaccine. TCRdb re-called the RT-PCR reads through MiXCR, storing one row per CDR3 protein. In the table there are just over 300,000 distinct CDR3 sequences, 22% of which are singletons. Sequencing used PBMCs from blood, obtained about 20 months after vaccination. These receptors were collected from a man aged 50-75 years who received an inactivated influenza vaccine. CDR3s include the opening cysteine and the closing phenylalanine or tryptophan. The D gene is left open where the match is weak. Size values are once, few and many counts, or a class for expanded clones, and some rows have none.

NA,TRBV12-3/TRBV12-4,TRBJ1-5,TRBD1,TGTGCCAGCAGTTTACAGGGGGCGTATCAGCCCCAGCATTTT,CASSLQGAYQPQHF
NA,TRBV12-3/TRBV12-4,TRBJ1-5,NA,TGTGCCAGCAGTGTGACAGGCTATCAGCCCCAGCATTTT,CASSVTGYQPQHF
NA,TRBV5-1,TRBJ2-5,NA,TGCGCCAGCAGCTTTTGGCACCCGATGGAAGAGACCCAGTACTTC,CASSFWHPMEETQYF
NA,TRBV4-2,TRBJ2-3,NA,TGTGCCAGCAGCCGATTAATTACGGGGGGCTACACAGATACGCAGTATTTT,CASSRLITGGYTDTQYF
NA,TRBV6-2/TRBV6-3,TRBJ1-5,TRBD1,TGTGCCAGCAGTCCTCACTACCGGGACAGGGCCGGTCAGCCCCAGCATTTT,CASSPHYRDRAGQPQHF
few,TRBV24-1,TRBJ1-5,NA,TGTGCCACCGCCGGAAGTAGTGGCAATCAGCCCCAGCATTTT,CATAGSSGNQPQHF
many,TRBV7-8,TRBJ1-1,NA,TGTGCCAGCAGCTTAGTAAGAACAGAAAACACTGAAGCTTTCTTT,CASSLVRTENTEAFF
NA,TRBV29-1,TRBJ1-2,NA,TGCAGCGTTGATTTACGAGCTAACTATGGCTACACCTTC,CSVDLRANYGYTF
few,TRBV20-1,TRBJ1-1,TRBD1,TGCAGTGCCCCTCGGGACAGGGGAAGGGACACTGAAGCTTTCTTT,CSAPRDRGRDTEAFF
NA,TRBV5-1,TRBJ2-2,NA,TGCGCCAGCAGCTTGGGACTTTCGAACACCGGGGAGCTGTTTTTT,CASSLGLSNTGELFF
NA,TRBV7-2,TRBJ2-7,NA,TGTGCCAGCAGCTTAGATATTAGCGTCCCCTACGAGCAGTACTTC,CASSLDISVPYEQYF
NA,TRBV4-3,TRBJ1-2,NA,TGCGCCAGCAGCCAAGAGGGAGGGCGCGGCTACACCTTC,CASSQEGGRGYTF